The 30 T cell receptor beta chains below were found in one sample sequenced in a study of T cells in Graves' hyperthyroidism and ophthalmopathy (dated by TCRdb to the late 2010s). The library was built by means of multiplex PCR. Sequencing was performed on an Illumina HiSeq 2000. Amplification of TCR beta CDR3 regions was carried out from RNA transcripts. The TCR CDR3 was subjected to a first round of RT-PCR using the HTBI primer set and the Qiagen OneStep RT-PCR kit. TCRdb ran its own pipeline on the public reads, namely fastp trimming at Q25 and MiXCR clone calling, and kept in-frame beta chains. Rows are unified per CDR3 protein, each entry keeping the most common DNA and genes. The sample contains about 480,000 distinct CDR3 sequences, around a fifth of them found a single time. The ten biggest clones cover 45% to 55% of the sample. The sequencing sample was made of blood. Source of these receptors: a woman in her sixties or seventies with Graves' ophthalmopathy.

The CDR3 sequence is CASSFRGITDTQYF. The CDR3 region has the DNA TGTGCCAGCAGTTTCAGGGGAATCACAGATACGCAGTATTTT. The chain links TRBV27 to TRBJ2-3; TRBD1 is a possible D gene (6 bases). Per germline, CDR1 MNHEY and CDR2 SMNVEV (reference sequence). Trimming cost V 3 bases and J 2 bases, with 9 bases left between them. The CDR3 runs 14 residues.

The sample holds many counts of this clonotype. The chain carries TRBV12-3 or TRBV12-4 and TRBJ1-5; a possible D gene is TRBD1 (6 bases). V lost 8 bases and J 6 bases, leaving 11 bases between the germline ends. The CDR3 totals 12 residues. The CDR3 DNA is TGTGCCAGCGATACAGGGTCTCAGCCCCAGCATTTT. Its protein product is CASDTGSQPQHF.

This chain uses TRBV27 with TRBJ2-7, with D tentatively TRBD2 (6 bases). Trimming removed 8 bases from V and 0 bases from J, with 17 bases in between. The germline V gene encodes CDR1 MNHEY and CDR2 SMNVEV (reference sequence). The CDR3 contains 15 residues. CDR3 nucleotides: TGTGCCAGCCGGGGAGGCGGAATGAGCTCCTACGAGCAGTACTTC. Residues: CASRGGGMSSYEQYF.

At least ten counts were recorded for this clonotype. V gene TRBV2 combines with J gene TRBJ2-3; 7 bases map to TRBD1. With V trimmed by 5 bases and J by 6 bases, 11 bases remained unmatched. The V gene's germline CDR1 is SNHLY and CDR2 FYNNEI. This CDR3 is 15 amino acids long. The CDR3 DNA sequence: TGTGCCAGCAGTTATGACAGGGCGCATGGGGATACGCAGTATTTT. The encoded protein is CASSYDRAHGDTQYF.

The chain recombines TRBV6-5 with TRBJ1-6, with D possibly matching TRBD1 (5 bases). Germline V gene sequence: CDR1 MNHEY, CDR2 SVGAGI. This CDR3 is built from 14 residues. Trimming cost V 0 bases and J 9 bases, with 9 bases left between them. The CDR3 region is CASSYSGRVSPLHF. The CDR3 region has the DNA TGTGCCAGCAGTTACTCCGGCAGGGTTTCACCCCTCCACTTT.

The gene calls are TRBV19 and TRBJ1-1; D ambiguous. The germline gives CDR1 LNHDA, CDR2 SQIVND (reference sequence). V was clipped by 3 bases and J by 5 bases, with 13 bases between them. The length of the CDR3 is 14 residues. The CDR3 spells CASSMSGVSTEAFF. The CDR3 region has the DNA TGTGCCAGTAGTATGTCGGGAGTATCGACTGAAGCTTTCTTT.

This clonotype was seen many times. This sequence joins TRBV11-3 and TRBJ2-1; a possible D gene is TRBD1 (6 bases). Germline CDR1 reads SGHNT; CDR2 reads YENEEA. The CDR3 sequence is 14 residues long. V shed 5 bases and J shed 6 bases, with 14 bases lying between them. The chain's CDR3 is CASSQADSSNEQFF. CDR3 in DNA: TGTGCCAGCAGCCAAGCGGACAGTTCCAATGAGCAGTTCTTC.

This clonotype has just a few counts. This rearrangement joins TRBV6-1 to TRBJ2-5; 11 nucleotides agree with TRBD2. Germline V CDR1 and CDR2: MNHNS, SASEGT. V lost 2 bases and J lost 5; bases outside the gene matches: 13. CDR3 size: 18 residues. The CDR3 here is CASSEWRTSGSRKETQYF. The CDR3 DNA follows: TGTGCCAGCAGTGAATGGCGAACTAGCGGGAGCCGAAAGGAGACCCAGTACTTC.

The table lists this clonotype with many counts. The J gene is TRBJ1-1, the V gene TRBV27; no firm D call. This CDR3 has 14 amino acids. The germline V gene has CDR1 MNHEY and CDR2 SMNVEV (reference sequence). Trimming took off 8 bases at V and 5 bases at J, with 18 bases between the two ends. This chain's CDR3 is CASSSGTSGTEAFF. In DNA, the CDR3 is TGTGCCAGCTCCTCGGGCACCTCGGGAACTGAAGCTTTCTTT.

The chain joins TRBV25-1 to TRBJ2-3, with 8 nucleotides matching TRBD2. V lost 4 bases to trimming and J lost 2 bases; unmatched junction nucleotides: 5. The CDR3 contains 15 residues. Germline CDR1 MGHDK, CDR2 SYGVNS. The CDR3 protein is CASSASGRPTDTQYF. The CDR3 nucleotides are TGTGCCAGCAGTGCAAGCGGGAGACCCACAGATACGCAGTATTTT.

This clonotype was detected many times. The rearrangement joins TRBV28 to TRBJ1-1; 10 nucleotides agree with TRBD1. The CDR3 has 16 amino acids. Trimming removed 6 bases from V and 0 bases from J; junction bases left unmatched: 7. In germline, CDR1 is MDHEN, CDR2 SYDVKM. The CDR3 region is CASSPGQGVMNTEAFF. DNA of the CDR3: TGTGCCAGCAGCCCTGGACAGGGGGTGATGAACACTGAAGCTTTCTTT. Full variable domain (missing parts from reference TRBV28 and TRBJ1-1): DVKVTQSSRYLVKRTGEKVFLECVQDMDHENMFWYRQDPGLGLRLIYFSYDVKMKEKGDIPEGYSVSREKKERFSLILESASTNQTSMYLCASSPGQGVMNTEAFFGQGTRLTVV.

The V call is TRBV7-8, the J call TRBJ2-2; 13 bases are a match to TRBD2. The germline gives CDR1 SGHVS, CDR2 FQNEAQ. The CDR3 totals 16 residues. J gave up 6 bases and V 1 base, and 2 bases lay outside the gene matches. CDR3 DNA: TGTGCCAGCAGCTTAGGGACTAGCGGGAGTTCCGGGGAGCTGTTTTTT. It specifies CASSLGTSGSSGELFF.

In this sample, this clonotype turned up a few times. The chain couples TRBV3-1 to TRBJ1-2; no firm D call. V shed 0 bases and J shed 8 bases, with 10 bases lying between them. Germline CDR1 LGHDT, CDR2 YNNKEL (reference sequence). The CDR3 runs to 13 residues. DNA of the CDR3: TGTGCCAGCAGCCAAGAGGCAGGTGGAGGCTACACCTTC. Amino acid sequence: CASSQEAGGGYTF.

Written as DNA, the CDR3 is TGTGCCACCAGCAGTTTCTGGACAGCTTCTAACTATGGCTACACCTTC. As protein: CATSSFWTASNYGYTF. V usage is TRBV15 and J usage is TRBJ1-2; a possible D gene is TRBD1 (6 bases). Trimming took 3 bases from V and 0 from J, leaving 14 bases between them. The CDR3 loop spans 16 amino acids. Germline loops: CDR1 LNHNV, CDR2 YYDKDF (reference sequence).

The J gene is TRBJ1-2, the V gene TRBV7-2; D uncertain. This CDR3 contains 14 residues. Trimming took 3 bases from V and 7 from J, leaving 15 bases between them. In germline, CDR1 is SGHTA, CDR2 FQGNSA. The CDR3 sequence: CASSFWSVGAGYTF. The CDR3 DNA is TGTGCCAGCAGCTTTTGGTCGGTGGGTGCTGGCTACACCTTC. Variable domain in full (rest from reference TRBV7-2 and TRBJ1-2): GAGVSQSPSNKVTEKGKDVELRCDPISGHTALYWYRQSLGQGLEFLIYFQGNSAPDKSGLPSDRFSAERTGGSVSTLTIQRTQQEDSAVYLCASSFWSVGAGYTFGSGTRLTVV.

This clonotype was counted at least ten times. The J gene is TRBJ2-5, the V gene TRBV11-2; TRBD1 matches 8 bases. Germline V lookup: CDR1 SGHAT, CDR2 FQNNGV. The CDR3 length is 13 residues. The junction had 2 bases not matched to a gene; V was cut back by 3 bases and J by 5 bases. The CDR3 DNA sequence: TGTGCCAGCAGCTTCAGGGGGCTGGAGACCCAGTACTTC. Protein product: CASSFRGLETQYF.

This clonotype turned up a few times. V is TRBV10-3 and J is TRBJ1-2; 7 nucleotides match TRBD1. The CDR3 runs 14 residues. Unmatched junction bases numbered 9, after V lost 3 bases and J lost 8 bases. Germline V gene lookup returns CDR1 ENHRY and CDR2 SYGVKD. DNA of the CDR3: TGTGCCATCAGTGAAGAACAGGGGATGGGCGGCTACACCTTC. Translation: CAISEEQGMGGYTF.

This chain joins TRBV6-1 and TRBJ1-1, with TRBD1 as a possible D gene (6 bases). The germline V gene has CDR1 MNHNS and CDR2 SASEGT. V lost 6 bases and J lost 1, with 12 bases in between. This CDR3 has 14 amino acids. The CDR3 DNA sequence: TGTGCCAGCAGAACGGGACACTCGAACACTGAAGCTTTCTTT. It specifies CASRTGHSNTEAFF.

Points on this clonotype: A much larger clone is a single base away; this may be a read error. V gene TRBV7-3 combines with J gene TRBJ2-5; TRBD2 matches 9 bases. After removal of 3 bases from V and 5 bases from J, the junction contained 7 bases not matched to a gene. CDR1 SGHTA and CDR2 FQGTGA come from the germline V gene. CDR3 length: 15 amino acids. The CDR3 spells CASSLRGRAEETQYF. In DNA form, the CDR3 reads TGTGCCAGCAGCTTGCGCGGGAGGGCCGAGGAGACCCAGTACTTC.

At least ten counts were recorded for this clonotype. V is TRBV28 and J is TRBJ1-2; D is uncertain. This CDR3 is built from 13 residues. Germline-derived CDR1 and CDR2 are MDHEN and SYDVKM. The CDR3 bases are TGTGCGACCACCGGCGGAGCTAACTATGGCTACACCTTC. Protein sequence: CATTGGANYGYTF.

To note about this clonotype: The junction departs from the called germline gene at one end, perhaps through a read error. The rearrangement joins TRBV9 to TRBJ2-7; 9 nucleotides match TRBD2. This CDR3 comprises 16 residues. The germline gives CDR1 SGDLS, CDR2 YYNGEE. The CDR3 here is CAGSVAGSGSRVEQYF. The DNA for the CDR3 is TGTGCCGGCAGCGTAGCGGGTAGCGGGAGTAGGGTCGAGCAGTACTTC.

The chain links TRBV5-1 to TRBJ2-7; TRBD2 is a possible D gene (6 bases). Germline V gene sequence: CDR1 SGHRS, CDR2 YFSETQ. The CDR3 runs 16 residues. V lost 4 bases and J lost 0, with 17 bases in between. The CDR3 nucleotides are TGCGCCAGCAGCCCCCGGAGGGCGGGAATCTCCTACGAGCAGTACTTC. Protein: CASSPRRAGISYEQYF.

The V and J genes are TRBV3-1 and TRBJ1-5; maybe TRBD1 (5 bases). Trimming shortened V by 0 bases and J by 3 bases, and 9 bases separated the two germline ends. CDR1 is LGHDT and CDR2 is YNNKEL in the germline V gene (reference sequence). This CDR3 region has 15 residues. DNA of the CDR3: TGTGCCAGCAGCCAAGAATGGGGGACCAATCAGCCCCAGCATTTT. Protein: CASSQEWGTNQPQHF. Full variable domain (missing parts from reference TRBV3-1 and TRBJ1-5): DTAVSQTPKYLVTQMGNDKSIKCEQNLGHDTMYWYKQDSKKFLKIMFSYNNKELIINETVPNRFSPKSPDKAHLNLHINSLELGDSAVYFCASSQEWGTNQPQHFGDGTRLSIL.

This clonotype was detected only a few times. The rearrangement joins TRBV9 to TRBJ1-2; D call uncertain. V gave up 0 bases and J gave up 2 bases, with 8 bases separating them. This CDR3 comprises 14 residues. Germline V gene data show CDR1 as SGDLS and CDR2 as YYNGEE. DNA of the CDR3: TGTGCCAGCAGCGTAGCCGGCAGCAACTATGGCTACACCTTC. Encoded protein: CASSVAGSNYGYTF.

This clonotype was observed a handful of times. The gene calls are TRBV7-8 and TRBJ2-2, with D hard to call. V lost 1 base, J lost 5 bases, and 8 bases lay in between. Germline values: CDR1 SGHVS, CDR2 FQNEAQ. The CDR3 extends over 14 amino acids. The CDR3 region is CASSLDDWTGELFF. CDR3 bases: TGTGCCAGCAGCTTAGATGACTGGACCGGGGAGCTGTTTTTT.

This clonotype has only a few counts. V is TRBV24-1 and J is TRBJ2-7; tentatively, D is TRBD1 (6 bases). Trimming cost V 4 bases and J 6 bases, with 12 bases left between them. This CDR3 has 13 residues. The germline gives CDR1 KGHDR, CDR2 SFDVKD. CDR3 bases: TGTGCCACCAGTGAACCAGGGGCGCTCGAGCAGTACTTC. This sequence encodes CATSEPGALEQYF.

V gene TRBV6-1 combines with J gene TRBJ2-6; maybe TRBD2 (6 bases). The CDR3 is made up of 15 amino acids. Germline V CDR1 and CDR2: MNHNS, SASEGT. The CDR3 bases are TGTGCTGGTACGTTCGGGCGGGGTGCGACCAACGTCCTGACTTTC. Protein: CAGTFGRGATNVLTF.

At least ten counts were recorded for this clonotype. The rearrangement joins TRBV28 to TRBJ1-1; no clear D. V dropped 8 bases and J dropped 5 bases, with 9 bases sitting between them. The germline gives CDR1 MDHEN, CDR2 SYDVKM. This CDR3 is 11 amino acids long. DNA of the CDR3: TGTGCCAGCCACCGTGCAACTGAAGCTTTCTTT. Translated: CASHRATEAFF. Complete variable domain (other parts from reference TRBV28 and TRBJ1-1): DVKVTQSSRYLVKRTGEKVFLECVQDMDHENMFWYRQDPGLGLRLIYFSYDVKMKEKGDIPEGYSVSREKKERFSLILESASTNQTSMYLCASHRATEAFFGQGTRLTVV.

Concerning this clonotype: One end of the junction is discordant with germline, which a read error may explain. The rearrangement joins TRBV4-3 to TRBJ2-1; TRBD2 might be the D (6 bases). CDR1 is LGHNA and CDR2 is YSLEER in the germline V gene. This CDR3 comprises 16 residues. CDR3 coding DNA: TGCGCCAGCGGCCAAGGGACTCCTTCCTTCTACAATGAGCAGTTCTTC. Protein: CASGQGTPSFYNEQFF.

This chain connects TRBV19 to TRBJ2-1, with 11 bases lining up with TRBD2. CDR3 length: 19 amino acids. V shed 6 bases and J 0 bases; nucleotides not matched to a gene: 13. Germline-derived CDR1 and CDR2 are LNHDA and SQIVND (reference sequence). CDR3 loop: CASSSGTSGSGGSYNEQFF. The CDR3 DNA reads TGTGCCAGTAGCTCAGGAACTAGCGGGAGTGGGGGCTCCTACAATGAGCAGTTCTTC. Full variable domain (remainder filled in from reference TRBV19 and TRBJ2-1): DGGITQSPKYLFRKEGQNVTLSCEQNLNHDAMYWYRQDPGQGLRLIYYSQIVNDFQKGDIAEGYSVSREKKESFPLTVTSAQKNPTAFYLCASSSGTSGSGGSYNEQFFGPGTRLTVL.